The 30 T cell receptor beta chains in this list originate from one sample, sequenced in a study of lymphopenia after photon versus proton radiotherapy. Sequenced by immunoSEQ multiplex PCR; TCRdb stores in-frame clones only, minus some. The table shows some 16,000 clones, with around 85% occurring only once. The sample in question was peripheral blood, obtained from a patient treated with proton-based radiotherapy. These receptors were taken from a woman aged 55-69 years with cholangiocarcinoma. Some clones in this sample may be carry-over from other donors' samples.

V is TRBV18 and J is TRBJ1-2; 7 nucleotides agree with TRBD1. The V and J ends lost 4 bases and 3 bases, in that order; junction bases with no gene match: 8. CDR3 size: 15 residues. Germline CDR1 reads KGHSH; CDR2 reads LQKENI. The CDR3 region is CASSRRDSRDYGYTF. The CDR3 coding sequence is TGTGCCAGCTCACGAAGGGACAGCCGGGACTATGGCTACACCTTC.

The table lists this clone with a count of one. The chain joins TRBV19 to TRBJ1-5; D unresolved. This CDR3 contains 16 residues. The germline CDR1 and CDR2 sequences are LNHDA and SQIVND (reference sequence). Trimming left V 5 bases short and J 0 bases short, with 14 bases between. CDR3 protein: CASSGPAFYSNQPQHF. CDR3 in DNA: TGTGCCAGTAGTGGTCCCGCCTTTTATAGCAATCAGCCCCAGCATTTT.

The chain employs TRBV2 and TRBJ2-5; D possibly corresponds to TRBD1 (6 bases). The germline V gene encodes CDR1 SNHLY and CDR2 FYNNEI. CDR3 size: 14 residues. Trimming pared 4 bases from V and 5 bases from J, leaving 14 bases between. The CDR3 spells CASSGQSRGETQYF. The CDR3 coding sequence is TGTGCCAGCAGTGGGCAATCAAGGGGGGAGACCCAGTACTTC.

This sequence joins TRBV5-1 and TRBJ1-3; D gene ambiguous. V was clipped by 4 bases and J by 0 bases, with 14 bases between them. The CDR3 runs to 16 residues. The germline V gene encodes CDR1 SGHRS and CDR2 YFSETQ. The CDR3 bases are TGCGCCAGCAGCCCCCTGGGAGTGGGCTCTGGAAACACCATATATTTT. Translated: CASSPLGVGSGNTIYF.

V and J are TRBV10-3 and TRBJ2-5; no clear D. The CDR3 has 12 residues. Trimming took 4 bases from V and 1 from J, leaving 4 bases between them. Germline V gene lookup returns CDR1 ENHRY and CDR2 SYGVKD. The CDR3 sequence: CAISGTQETQYF. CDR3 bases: TGTGCCATCAGTGGGACCCAAGAGACCCAGTACTTC.

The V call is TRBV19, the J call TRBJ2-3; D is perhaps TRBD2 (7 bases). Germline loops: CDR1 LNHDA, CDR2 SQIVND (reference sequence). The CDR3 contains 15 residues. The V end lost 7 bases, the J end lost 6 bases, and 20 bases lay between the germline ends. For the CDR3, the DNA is TGTGCCAGTAACTTTCGAGGGGGGGCCGGGGATACGCAGTATTTT. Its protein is CASNFRGGAGDTQYF.

The CDR3 region has the DNA TGCGCCAGCAGCTCCCCGGGACTAGCGGGAGAGAACTCCTACAATGAGCAGTTCTTC. It is translated as CASSSPGLAGENSYNEQFF. The rearrangement links TRBV5-1 to TRBJ2-1; 14 nucleotides align to TRBD2. The CDR3 covers 19 residues. With V trimmed by 3 bases and J by 0 bases, 8 bases remained unmatched. Germline values: CDR1 SGHRS, CDR2 YFSETQ.

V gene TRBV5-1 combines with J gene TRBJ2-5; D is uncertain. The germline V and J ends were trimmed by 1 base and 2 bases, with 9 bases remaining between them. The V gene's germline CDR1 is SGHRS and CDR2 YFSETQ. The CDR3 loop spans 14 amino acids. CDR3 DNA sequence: TGCGCCAGCAGCTTGAGGGCACCTCAAGAGACCCAGTACTTC. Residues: CASSLRAPQETQYF. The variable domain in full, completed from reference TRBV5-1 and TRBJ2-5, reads KAGVTQTPRYLIKTRGQQVTLSCSPISGHRSVSWYQQTPGQGLQFLFEYFSETQRNKGNFPGRFSGRQFSNSRSEMNVSTLELGDSALYLCASSLRAPQETQYFGPGTRLLVL.

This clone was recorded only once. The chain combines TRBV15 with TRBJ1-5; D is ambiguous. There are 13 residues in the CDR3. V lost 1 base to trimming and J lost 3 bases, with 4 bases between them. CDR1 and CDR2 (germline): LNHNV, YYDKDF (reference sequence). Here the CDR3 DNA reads TGTGCCACCAGCAGAGGTAACAATCAGCCCCAGCATTTT. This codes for CATSRGNNQPQHF. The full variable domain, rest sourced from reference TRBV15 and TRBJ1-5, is DAMVIQNPRYQVTQFGKPVTLSCSQTLNHNVMYWYQQKSSQAPKLLFHYYDKDFNNEADTPDNFQSRRPNTSFCFLDIRSPGLGDTAMYLCATSRGNNQPQHFGDGTRLSIL.

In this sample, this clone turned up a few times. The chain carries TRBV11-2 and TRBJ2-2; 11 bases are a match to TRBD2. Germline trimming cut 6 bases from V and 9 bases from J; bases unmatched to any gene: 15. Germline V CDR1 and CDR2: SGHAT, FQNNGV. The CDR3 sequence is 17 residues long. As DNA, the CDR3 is TGTGCCAGCAGACCAACTAGCGGGAGCGCCCCTGGTAGGGAGCTGTTTTTT. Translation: CASRPTSGSAPGRELFF.

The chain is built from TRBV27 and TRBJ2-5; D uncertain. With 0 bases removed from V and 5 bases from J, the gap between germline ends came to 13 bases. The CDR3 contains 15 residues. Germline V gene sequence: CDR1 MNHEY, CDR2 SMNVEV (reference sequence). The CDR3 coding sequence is TGTGCCAGCAGTTTATCGCCCGGGCAAGTGGAGACCCAGTACTTC. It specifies CASSLSPGQVETQYF.

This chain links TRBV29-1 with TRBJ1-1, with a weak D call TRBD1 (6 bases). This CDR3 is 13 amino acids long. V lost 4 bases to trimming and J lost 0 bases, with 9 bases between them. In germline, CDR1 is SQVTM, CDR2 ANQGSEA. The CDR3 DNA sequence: TGCAGCGTTGTCAGGGACATGAACACTGAAGCTTTCTTT. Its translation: CSVVRDMNTEAFF.

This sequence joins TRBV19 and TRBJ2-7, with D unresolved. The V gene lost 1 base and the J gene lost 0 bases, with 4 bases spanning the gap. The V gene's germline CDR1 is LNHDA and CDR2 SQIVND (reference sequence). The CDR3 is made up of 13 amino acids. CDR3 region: CASSIGSSYEQYF. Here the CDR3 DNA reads TGTGCCAGTAGTATAGGCAGCTCCTACGAGCAGTACTTC. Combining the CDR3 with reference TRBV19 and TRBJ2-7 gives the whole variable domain DGGITQSPKYLFRKEGQNVTLSCEQNLNHDAMYWYRQDPGQGLRLIYYSQIVNDFQKGDIAEGYSVSREKKESFPLTVTSAQKNPTAFYLCASSIGSSYEQYFGPGTRLTVT.

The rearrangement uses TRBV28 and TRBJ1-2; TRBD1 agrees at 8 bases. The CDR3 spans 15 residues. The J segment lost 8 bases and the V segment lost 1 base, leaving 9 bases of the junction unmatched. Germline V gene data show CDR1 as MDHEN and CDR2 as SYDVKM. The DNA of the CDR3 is TGTGCCAGCAGTTTATCGCGACAGGGGTCAAGGGGCTACACCTTC. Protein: CASSLSRQGSRGYTF.

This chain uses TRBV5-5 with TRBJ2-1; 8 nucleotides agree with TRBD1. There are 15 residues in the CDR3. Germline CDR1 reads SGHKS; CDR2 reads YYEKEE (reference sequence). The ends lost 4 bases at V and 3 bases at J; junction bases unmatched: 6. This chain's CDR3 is CASSINRGNYNEQFF. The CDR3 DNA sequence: TGTGCCAGCAGCATAAACAGGGGGAACTACAATGAGCAGTTCTTC.

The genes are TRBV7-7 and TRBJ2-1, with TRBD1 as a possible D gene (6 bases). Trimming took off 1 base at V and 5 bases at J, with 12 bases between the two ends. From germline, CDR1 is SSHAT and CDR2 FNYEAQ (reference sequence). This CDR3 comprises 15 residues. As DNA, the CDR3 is TGTGCCAGCAGCTTAGAACGAACAGGGAACAATGAGCAGTTCTTC. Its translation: CASSLERTGNNEQFF.

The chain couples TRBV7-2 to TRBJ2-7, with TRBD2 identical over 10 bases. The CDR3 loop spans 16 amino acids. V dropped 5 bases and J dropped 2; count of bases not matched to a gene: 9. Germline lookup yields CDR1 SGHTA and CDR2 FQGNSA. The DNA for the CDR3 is TGTGCCAGCAGCCAAACGACTAGCGGGTTCACCTACGAGCAGTACTTC. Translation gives CASSQTTSGFTYEQYF.

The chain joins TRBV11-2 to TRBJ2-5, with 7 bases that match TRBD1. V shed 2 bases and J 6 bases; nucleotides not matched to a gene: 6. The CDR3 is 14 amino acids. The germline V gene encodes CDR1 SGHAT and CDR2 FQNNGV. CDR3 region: CASSLQGDRQTQYF. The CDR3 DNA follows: TGTGCCAGCAGCTTACAGGGGGATCGGCAGACCCAGTACTTC.

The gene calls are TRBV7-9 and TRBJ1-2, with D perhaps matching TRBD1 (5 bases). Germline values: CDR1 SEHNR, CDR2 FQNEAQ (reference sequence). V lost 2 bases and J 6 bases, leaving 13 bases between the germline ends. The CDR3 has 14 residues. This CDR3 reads CASSLRQGGNGYTF. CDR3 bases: TGTGCCAGCAGCTTACGGCAGGGAGGAAATGGCTACACCTTC. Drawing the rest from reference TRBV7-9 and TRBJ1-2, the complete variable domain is DTGVSQNPRHKITKRGQNVTFRCDPISEHNRLYWYRQTLGQGPEFLTYFQNEAQLEKSRLLSDRFSAERPKGSFSTLEIQRTEQGDSAMYLCASSLRQGGNGYTFGSGTRLTVV.

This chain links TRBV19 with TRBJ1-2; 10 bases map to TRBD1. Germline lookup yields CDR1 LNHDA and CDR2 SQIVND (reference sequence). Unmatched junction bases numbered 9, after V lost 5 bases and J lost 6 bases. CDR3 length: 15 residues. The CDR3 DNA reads TGTGCCAGTAGTCCTCTCCCGACAGGGGGCGATGGCTACACCTTC. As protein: CASSPLPTGGDGYTF.

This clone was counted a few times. CDR3 DNA: TGCGCCAGCAGCTCCCGGACAGGGGGGCGGTGGGACGAGCAGTACTTC. It is translated as CASSSRTGGRWDEQYF. The chain couples TRBV5-1 to TRBJ2-7; 10 nucleotides match TRBD1. The CDR3 covers 16 residues. Germline CDR1 reads SGHRS; CDR2 reads YFSETQ. V trimming: 3 bases; J trimming: 5 bases; junction bases outside the gene matches: 11. Together with reference TRBV5-1 and TRBJ2-7, the CDR3 gives the full variable domain: KAGVTQTPRYLIKTRGQQVTLSCSPISGHRSVSWYQQTPGQGLQFLFEYFSETQRNKGNFPGRFSGRQFSNSRSEMNVSTLELGDSALYLCASSSRTGGRWDEQYFGPGTRLTVT.

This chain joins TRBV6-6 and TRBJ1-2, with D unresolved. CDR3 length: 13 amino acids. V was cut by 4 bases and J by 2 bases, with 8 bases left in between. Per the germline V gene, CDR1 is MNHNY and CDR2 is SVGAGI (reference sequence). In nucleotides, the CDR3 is TGTGCCAGCAGTTTTCAGGAGAACTATGGCTACACCTTC. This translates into CASSFQENYGYTF.

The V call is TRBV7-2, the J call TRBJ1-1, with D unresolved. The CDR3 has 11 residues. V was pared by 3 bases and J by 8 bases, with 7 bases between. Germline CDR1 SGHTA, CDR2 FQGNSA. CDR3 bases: TGTGCCAGCAGCTTGTACCCCGAAGCTTTCTTT. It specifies CASSLYPEAFF.

The CDR3, as DNA: TGTGCCAGCAGCTTAGGCGAGGGGCCGCAAGAGACCCAGTACTTC. Residues: CASSLGEGPQETQYF. The V and J genes are TRBV11-3 and TRBJ2-5; D may be TRBD1 or TRBD2 (5 bases each). Trimming took off 1 base at V and 2 bases at J, with 11 bases between the two ends. The CDR3 is made up of 15 amino acids. Germline assignment: CDR1 SGHNT and CDR2 YENEEA.

The DNA of the CDR3 is TGCGCCAGCACGGAAAATGGGGAAAAACTGTTTTTT. The encoded protein is CASTENGEKLFF. The chain has TRBV5-1 and TRBJ1-4, with D uncertain. The V end was cut by 6 bases, the J end by 8 bases, with 11 bases between. Germline V gives CDR1 SGHRS, CDR2 YFSETQ. This CDR3 contains 12 residues.

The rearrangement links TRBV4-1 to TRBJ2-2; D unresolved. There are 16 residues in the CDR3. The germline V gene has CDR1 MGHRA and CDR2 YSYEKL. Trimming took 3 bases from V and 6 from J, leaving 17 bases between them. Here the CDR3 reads CASSQTGHAGAGELFF. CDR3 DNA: TGCGCCAGCAGCCAGACGGGTCACGCAGGAGCCGGGGAGCTGTTTTTT.

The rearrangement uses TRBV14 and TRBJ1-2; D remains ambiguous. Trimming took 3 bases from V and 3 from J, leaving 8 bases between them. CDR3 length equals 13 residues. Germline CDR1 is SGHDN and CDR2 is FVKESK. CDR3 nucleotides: TGTGCCAGCAGCCAGCGAAATGACTATGGCTACACCTTC. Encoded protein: CASSQRNDYGYTF.

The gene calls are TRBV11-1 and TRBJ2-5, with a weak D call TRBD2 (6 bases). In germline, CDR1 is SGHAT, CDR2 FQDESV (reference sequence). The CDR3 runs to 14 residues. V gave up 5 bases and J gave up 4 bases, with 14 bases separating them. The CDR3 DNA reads TGTGCCAGCAGCCTCCTCGTGGGGGGAGAGACCCAGTACTTC. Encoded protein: CASSLLVGGETQYF.

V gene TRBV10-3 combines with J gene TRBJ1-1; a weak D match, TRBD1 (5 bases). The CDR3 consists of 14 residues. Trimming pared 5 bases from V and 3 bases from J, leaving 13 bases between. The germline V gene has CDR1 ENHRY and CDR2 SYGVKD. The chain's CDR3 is CAISSSGGDTEAFF. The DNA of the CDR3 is TGTGCCATCAGTTCGAGTGGGGGGGACACTGAAGCTTTCTTT.

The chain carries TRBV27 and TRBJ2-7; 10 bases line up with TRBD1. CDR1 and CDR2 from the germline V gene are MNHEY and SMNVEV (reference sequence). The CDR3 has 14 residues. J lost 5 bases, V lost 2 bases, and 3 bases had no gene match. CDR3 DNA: TGTGCCAGCAGTTTAGACAGGGGGCGGGACGAGCAGTACTTC. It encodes CASSLDRGRDEQYF.